What follows is one TCR beta chain and its context. Antigen specificity is unknown. Germline loops: CDR1 SGHTA, CDR2 FQGNSA. V dropped 2 bases and J dropped 0 bases, with 5 bases sitting between them. CDR3 length: 13 residues. This entry is derived from a study of shared clonotypes between healthy human individuals. The wider study: The cohort had a couple of women and a few men, ages 18 to 49. General study points: Investigators collected only blood, and repertoires in tissues likely differ.

TCRdb's copy holds only in-frame clones and misses some; the assay was immunoSEQ multiplex PCR. Of about 2.1 million clones in the sample, over 85% were seen once. Naive CD8 cells were CD45RO-negative, positively selected for CCR7, excluding terminally differentiated effector memory CD45RA+ cells. Source material: naive CD8+ T cells from PBMCs. The chain employs TRBV7-2 and TRBJ2-7; D gene uncertain. The TCR comes from a man younger than 35 in good health. Some clones in this sample may be carry-over from other donors' samples. The chain's CDR3 is CASSLLYSYEQYF. The CDR3 DNA reads as TGTGCCAGCAGCTTACTGTACTCCTACGAGCAGTACTTC.